This T cell receptor beta chain was retrieved from a study of T-cell memory formation after mild COVID-19. In the study overall: Largely donor-specific sequence clusters came from two donors.

One entry per CDR3 protein, called by TCRdb with MiXCR from the 5' RACE reads. The sample lists 250,000 to 300,000 distinct CDR3 sequences; 15% to 20% were seen once. The junction had 7 bases not matched to a gene; V was cut back by 2 bases and J by 5 bases. CDR1 is SGHRS and CDR2 is YFSETQ in the germline V gene. The CDR3 spans 15 residues. A note on this clonotype: Its specificity is not known.

The study, taken as a whole, reports: Day 15 to 85 contractors were CD4/CD8 balanced; later expanders leaned CD4+. Mainly CM and EM harbored the contracting CD4+ clones; mainly EMRA harbored the CD8+ ones.

V is TRBV5-1 and J is TRBJ2-5; TRBD2 matches at 9 bases. The sequenced sample was PBMCs or a T cell subset sorted from them (not recorded which). This receptor was taken from a man between 18 and 29 years old who had mild COVID-19 (a few samples of this study predate the infection). Cell type and time point are not known. CDR3 nucleotides: TGCGCCAGCAGCTTCTCTGCGGGGGGGCTGGAGACCCAGTACTTC. It translates to CASSFSAGGLETQYF.